A single sample gave rise to the 3 T cell receptor beta chains below, sequenced in a study of shared clonotypes between healthy human individuals. Sequenced by immunoSEQ multiplex PCR; TCRdb stores in-frame clones only, minus some. The repertoire holds approximately 2,000,000 clones, with just under 95% as singletons. The sample taken for sequencing was naive CD4+ T cells from PBMCs. Indicated subset: CD45RA+ positively selected. These receptors originate from a man younger than 30 in good health. Some clones in this sample may be carry-over from other donors' samples.

The chain links TRBV6-5 to TRBJ2-1, with D perhaps matching TRBD2 (6 bases). Germline lookup yields CDR1 MNHEY and CDR2 SVGAGI. The V gene lost 6 bases and the J gene lost 0 bases, with 12 bases spanning the gap. CDR3 length equals 15 residues. CDR3 coding DNA: TGTGCCAGCAGCCTAGGCGGGACCTCCTACAATGAGCAGTTCTTC. Translated: CASSLGGTSYNEQFF.

The chain joins TRBV19 to TRBJ1-1; no clear D. CDR1 and CDR2 (germline): LNHDA, SQIVND (reference sequence). V gave up 5 bases and J gave up 4 bases, with 17 bases separating them. There are 15 residues in the CDR3. The DNA for the CDR3 is TGTGCCAGTAGTCTCCCCTACGGCCGGGCCACTGAAGCTTTCTTT. This gives the protein CASSLPYGRATEAFF.

The rearrangement joins TRBV7-9 to TRBJ2-2; D remains ambiguous. This CDR3 comprises 16 residues. Trimming pared 1 base from V and 3 bases from J, leaving 12 bases between. Germline V gene sequence: CDR1 SEHNR, CDR2 FQNEAQ (reference sequence). The CDR3 loop reads CASSLVHSPDTGELFF. In DNA, the CDR3 is TGTGCCAGCAGCTTAGTTCATAGCCCCGACACCGGGGAGCTGTTTTTT. Drawing the rest from reference TRBV7-9 and TRBJ2-2, the complete variable domain is DTGVSQNPRHKITKRGQNVTFRCDPISEHNRLYWYRQTLGQGPEFLTYFQNEAQLEKSRLLSDRFSAERPKGSFSTLEIQRTEQGDSAMYLCASSLVHSPDTGELFFGEGSRLTVL.